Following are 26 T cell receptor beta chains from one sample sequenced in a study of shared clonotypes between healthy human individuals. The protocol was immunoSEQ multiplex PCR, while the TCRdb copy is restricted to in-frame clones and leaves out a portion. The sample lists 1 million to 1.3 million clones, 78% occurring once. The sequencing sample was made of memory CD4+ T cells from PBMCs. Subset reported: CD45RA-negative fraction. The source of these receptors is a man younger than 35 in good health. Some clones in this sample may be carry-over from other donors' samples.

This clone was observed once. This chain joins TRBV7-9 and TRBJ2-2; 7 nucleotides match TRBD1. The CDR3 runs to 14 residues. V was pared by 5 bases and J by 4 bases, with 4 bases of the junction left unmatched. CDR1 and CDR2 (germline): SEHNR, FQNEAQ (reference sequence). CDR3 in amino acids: CASSIQGITGELFF. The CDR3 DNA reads TGTGCCAGCAGCATACAGGGGATCACCGGGGAGCTGTTTTTT.

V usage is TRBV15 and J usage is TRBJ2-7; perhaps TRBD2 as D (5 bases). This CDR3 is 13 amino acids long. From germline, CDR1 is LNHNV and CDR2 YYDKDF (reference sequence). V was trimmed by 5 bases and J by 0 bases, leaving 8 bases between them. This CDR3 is CATSREPSYEQYF. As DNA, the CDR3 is TGTGCCACCAGCCGGGAACCCTCCTACGAGCAGTACTTC.

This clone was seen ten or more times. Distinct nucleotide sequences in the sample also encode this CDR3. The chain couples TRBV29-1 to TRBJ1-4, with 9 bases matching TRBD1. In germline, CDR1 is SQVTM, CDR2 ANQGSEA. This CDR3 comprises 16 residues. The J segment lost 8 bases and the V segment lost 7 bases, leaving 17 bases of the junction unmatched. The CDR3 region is CSGPLRRDREDEKLFF. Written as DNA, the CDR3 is TGCAGCGGTCCTCTCCGCCGGGACAGGGAGGACGAAAAACTGTTTTTT.

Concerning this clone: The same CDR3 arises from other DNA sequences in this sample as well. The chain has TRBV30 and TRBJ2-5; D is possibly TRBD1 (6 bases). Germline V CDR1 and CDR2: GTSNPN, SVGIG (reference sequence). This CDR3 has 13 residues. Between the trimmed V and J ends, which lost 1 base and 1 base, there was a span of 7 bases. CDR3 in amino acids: CAWSAGVQETQYF. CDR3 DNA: TGTGCCTGGAGTGCAGGGGTCCAAGAGACCCAGTACTTC. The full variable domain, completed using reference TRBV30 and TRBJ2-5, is SQTIHQWPATLVQPVGSPLSLECTVEGTSNPNLYWYRQAAGRGLQLLFYSVGIGQISSEVPQNLSASRPQDRQFILSSKKLLLSDSGFYLCAWSAGVQETQYFGPGTRLLVL.

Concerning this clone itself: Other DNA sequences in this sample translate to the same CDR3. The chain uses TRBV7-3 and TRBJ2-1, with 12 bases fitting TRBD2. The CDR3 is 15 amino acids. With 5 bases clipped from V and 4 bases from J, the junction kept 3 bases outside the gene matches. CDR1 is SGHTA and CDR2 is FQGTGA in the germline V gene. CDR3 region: CASSPTSGSYNEQFF. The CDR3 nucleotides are TGTGCCAGCAGCCCGACTAGCGGGAGTTACAATGAGCAGTTCTTC.

CDR3: CASSRTGTSGRGTYEQYF. The CDR3 bases are TGTGCCAGCAGCAGAACCGGGACTAGCGGGAGGGGAACCTACGAGCAGTACTTC. The V call is TRBV21-1, the J call TRBJ2-7; the table gives TRBD2 as D, unverified against the DNA. TRBV21-1 is assigned pseudogene status. The CDR3 spans 18 residues.

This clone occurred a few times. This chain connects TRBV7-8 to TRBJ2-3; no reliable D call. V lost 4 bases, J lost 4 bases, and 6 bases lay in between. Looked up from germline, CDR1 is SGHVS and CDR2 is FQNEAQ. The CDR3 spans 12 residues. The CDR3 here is CASSSSPDTQYF. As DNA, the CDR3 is TGTGCCAGCAGCTCAAGTCCAGATACGCAGTATTTT.

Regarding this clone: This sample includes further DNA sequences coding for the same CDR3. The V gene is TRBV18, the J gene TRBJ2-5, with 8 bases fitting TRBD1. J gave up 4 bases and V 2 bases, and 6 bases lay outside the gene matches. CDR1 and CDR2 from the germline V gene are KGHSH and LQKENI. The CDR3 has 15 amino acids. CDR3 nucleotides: TGTGCCAGCTCACCAAGGCAGGGGGCCGGAGAGACCCAGTACTTC. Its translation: CASSPRQGAGETQYF.

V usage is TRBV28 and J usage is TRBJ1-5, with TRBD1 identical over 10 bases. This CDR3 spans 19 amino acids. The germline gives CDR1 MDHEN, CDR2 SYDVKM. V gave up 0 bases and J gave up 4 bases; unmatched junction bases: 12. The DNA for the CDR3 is TGTGCCAGCAGTTTATGGGGAGGAGGACAGGGGGAGGCTAATCAGCCCCAGCATTTT. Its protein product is CASSLWGGGQGEANQPQHF. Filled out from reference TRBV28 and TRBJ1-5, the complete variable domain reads DVKVTQSSRYLVKRTGEKVFLECVQDMDHENMFWYRQDPGLGLRLIYFSYDVKMKEKGDIPEGYSVSREKKERFSLILESASTNQTSMYLCASSLWGGGQGEANQPQHFGDGTRLSIL.

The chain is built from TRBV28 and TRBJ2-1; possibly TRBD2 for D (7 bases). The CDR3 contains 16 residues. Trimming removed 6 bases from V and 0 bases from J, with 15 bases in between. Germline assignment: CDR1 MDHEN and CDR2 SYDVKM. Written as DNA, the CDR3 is TGTGCCAGCAGGAGAGGGGGAGGGCCCTCCTACAATGAGCAGTTCTTC. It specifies CASRRGGGPSYNEQFF.

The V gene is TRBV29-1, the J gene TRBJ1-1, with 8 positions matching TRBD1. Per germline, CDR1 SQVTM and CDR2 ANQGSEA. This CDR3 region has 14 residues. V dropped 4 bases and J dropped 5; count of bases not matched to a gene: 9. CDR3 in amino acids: CSVVSGGAGTEAFF. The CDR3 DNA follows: TGCAGCGTTGTGTCAGGGGGCGCTGGTACTGAAGCTTTCTTT.

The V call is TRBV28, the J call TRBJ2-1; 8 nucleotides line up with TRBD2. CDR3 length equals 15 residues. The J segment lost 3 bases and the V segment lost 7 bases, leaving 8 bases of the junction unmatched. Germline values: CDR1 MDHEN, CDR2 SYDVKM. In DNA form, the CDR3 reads TGTGCCAGCAAAGGTCGGGGGGGCAACTACAATGAGCAGTTCTTC. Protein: CASKGRGGNYNEQFF.

CDR3 DNA: TGTGCCAGTAGACGTACGACAGGGACCTTGAACACTGAAGCTTTCTTT. Protein sequence: CASRRTTGTLNTEAFF. The chain joins TRBV19 to TRBJ1-1; 7 nucleotides match TRBD1. Germline CDR1 and CDR2: LNHDA and SQIVND (reference sequence). J gave up 0 bases and V 6 bases, and 10 bases lay outside the gene matches. The CDR3 has 16 amino acids.

The CDR3 loop is CASSLGQGNGYTF. For the CDR3, the DNA is TGTGCCAGCAGCTTGGGACAGGGGAACGGCTACACCTTC. The chain joins TRBV5-5 to TRBJ1-2, with 8 bases matching TRBD1. The length of the CDR3 is 13 residues. Germline CDR1 and CDR2: SGHKS and YYEKEE (reference sequence). Trimming took 0 bases from V and 8 from J; bases not matched to a gene: 3.

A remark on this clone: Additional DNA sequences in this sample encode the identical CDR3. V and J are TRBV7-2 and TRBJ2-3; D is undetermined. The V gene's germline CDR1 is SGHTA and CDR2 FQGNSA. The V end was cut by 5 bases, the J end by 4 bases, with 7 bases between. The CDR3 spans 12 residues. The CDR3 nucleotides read TGTGCCAGCAGCGAAGGCGCAGATACGCAGTATTTT. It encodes CASSEGADTQYF.

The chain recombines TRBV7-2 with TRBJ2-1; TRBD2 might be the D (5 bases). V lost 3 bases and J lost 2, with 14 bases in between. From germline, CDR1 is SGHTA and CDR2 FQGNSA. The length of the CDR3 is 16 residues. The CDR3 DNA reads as TGTGCCAGCAGCTTGAGGGCCAGGCCGCCCTACAATGAGCAGTTCTTC. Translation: CASSLRARPPYNEQFF.

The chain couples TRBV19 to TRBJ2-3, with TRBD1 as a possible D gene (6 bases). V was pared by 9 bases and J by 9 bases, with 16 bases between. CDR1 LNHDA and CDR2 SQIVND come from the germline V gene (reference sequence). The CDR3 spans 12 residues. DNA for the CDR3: TGTGCCAGCTTACAGGGCCCGGGGACGCAGTATTTT. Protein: CASLQGPGTQYF.

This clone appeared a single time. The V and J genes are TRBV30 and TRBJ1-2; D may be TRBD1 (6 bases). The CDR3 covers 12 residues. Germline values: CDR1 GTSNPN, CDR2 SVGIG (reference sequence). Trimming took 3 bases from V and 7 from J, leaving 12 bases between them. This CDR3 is CAWRGGPGGYTF. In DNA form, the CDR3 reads TGTGCCTGGAGGGGGGGGCCCGGTGGCTACACCTTC.

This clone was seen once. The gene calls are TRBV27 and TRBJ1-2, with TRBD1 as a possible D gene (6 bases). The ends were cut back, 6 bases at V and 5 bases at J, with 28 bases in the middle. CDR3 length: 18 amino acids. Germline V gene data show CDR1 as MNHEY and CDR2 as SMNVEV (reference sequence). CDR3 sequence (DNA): TGTGCCAGCAGATCCGAGCGAATATATGACAGGCACGGATATGGCTACACCTTC. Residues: CASRSERIYDRHGYGYTF.

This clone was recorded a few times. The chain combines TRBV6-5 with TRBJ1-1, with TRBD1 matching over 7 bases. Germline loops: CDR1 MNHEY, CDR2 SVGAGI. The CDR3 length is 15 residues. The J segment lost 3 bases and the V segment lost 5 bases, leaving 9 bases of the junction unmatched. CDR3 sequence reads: CASSKIQGSDTEAFF. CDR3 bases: TGTGCCAGCAGTAAAATACAGGGGTCGGACACTGAAGCTTTCTTT.

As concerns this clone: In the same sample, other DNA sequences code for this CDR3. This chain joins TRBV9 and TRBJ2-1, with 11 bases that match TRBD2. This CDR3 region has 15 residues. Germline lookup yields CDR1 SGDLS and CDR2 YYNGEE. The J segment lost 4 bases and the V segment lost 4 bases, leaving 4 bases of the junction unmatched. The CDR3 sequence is CASSPTSGTYNEQFF. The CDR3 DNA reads TGTGCCAGCAGCCCGACTAGCGGGACATACAATGAGCAGTTCTTC.

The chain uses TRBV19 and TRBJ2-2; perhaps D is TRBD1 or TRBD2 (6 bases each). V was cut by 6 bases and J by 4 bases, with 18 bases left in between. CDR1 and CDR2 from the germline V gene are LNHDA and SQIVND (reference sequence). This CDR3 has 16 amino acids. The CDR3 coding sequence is TGTGCCAGTAGACCAGTCCGGGGGCCTGTCACCGGGGAGCTGTTTTTT. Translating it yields CASRPVRGPVTGELFF.

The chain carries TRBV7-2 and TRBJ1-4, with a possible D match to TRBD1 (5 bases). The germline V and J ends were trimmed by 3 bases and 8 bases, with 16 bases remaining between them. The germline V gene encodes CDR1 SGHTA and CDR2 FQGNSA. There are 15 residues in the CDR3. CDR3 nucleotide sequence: TGTGCCAGCAGCTTGGGGGGATCCCTGCGGGAAAAACTGTTTTTT. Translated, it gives CASSLGGSLREKLFF.

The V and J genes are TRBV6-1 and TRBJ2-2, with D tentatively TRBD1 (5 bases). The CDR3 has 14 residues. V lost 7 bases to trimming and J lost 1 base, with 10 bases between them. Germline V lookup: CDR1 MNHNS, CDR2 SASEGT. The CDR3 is CASIVTGNTGELFF. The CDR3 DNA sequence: TGTGCCAGCATAGTCACAGGGAACACCGGGGAGCTGTTTTTT.

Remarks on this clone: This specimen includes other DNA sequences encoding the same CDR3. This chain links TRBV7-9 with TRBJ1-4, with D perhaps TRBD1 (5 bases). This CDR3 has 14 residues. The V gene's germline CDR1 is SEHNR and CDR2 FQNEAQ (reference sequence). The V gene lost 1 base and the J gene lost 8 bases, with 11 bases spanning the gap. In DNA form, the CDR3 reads TGTGCCAGCAGCTTAGTAGGTGGGGGAGAAAAACTGTTTTTT. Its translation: CASSLVGGGEKLFF.

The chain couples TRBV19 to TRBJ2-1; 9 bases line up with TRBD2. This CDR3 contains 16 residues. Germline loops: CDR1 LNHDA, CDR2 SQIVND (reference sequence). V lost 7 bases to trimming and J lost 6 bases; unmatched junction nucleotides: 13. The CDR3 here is CASNPMGAGGFNEQFF. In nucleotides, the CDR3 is TGTGCCAGTAACCCCATGGGAGCGGGAGGCTTCAATGAGCAGTTCTTC.